A selection of T cell receptor beta chains follows, all from one sample in a study of cytomegalovirus exposure and HLA in healthy donors. Assay used: immunoSEQ multiplex PCR; TCRdb lists only in-frame clones, some missing. The sample yields 150,000 to 200,000 clones, approximately 81% seen once. Material: PBMCs. These receptors came from a boy younger than 18 in good health and CMV-seronegative. Each CDR3 is given with its conserved first and last residue. D genes are given only for firm matches. Clone size appears in some rows only: once, few, many, or a class for an expanded clone.

cdr3_nt: TGTGCCAGCAGCAAGAGGACAATTCCTGAAGCTTTCTTT
cdr3_aa: CASSKRTIPEAFF
v_call: TRBV5-4
d_call: .
clone_size: once
j_call: TRBJ1-1

cdr3_nt: TGTGCCAGCAGTTTAAGGGGGTTAAGGGTTCTCTTC
cdr3_aa: CASSLRGLRVLF
v_call: TRBV28
d_call: .
clone_size: .
j_call: TRBJ2-7

cdr3_nt: TGTGCCAGCAGTTCGACAGGGGATCCACCCTATGGCTACACCTTC
cdr3_aa: CASSSTGDPPYGYTF
v_call: TRBV27
d_call: TRBD1
clone_size: .
j_call: TRBJ1-2

cdr3_nt: TGTGCCAGCAGTTACTCCGGGGGACGGGGCTACACCTTC
cdr3_aa: CASSYSGGRGYTF
v_call: TRBV6-5
d_call: .
clone_size: .
j_call: TRBJ1-2

cdr3_nt: TGTGCCAGCAGCTTAAATACAGGGGCGAATGAAAAACTGTTTTTT
cdr3_aa: CASSLNTGANEKLFF
v_call: TRBV6-5
d_call: TRBD1
clone_size: few
j_call: TRBJ1-4

cdr3_nt: TGTGCCACCCGTGGGGGGAAGAGCTACACCTTC
cdr3_aa: CATRGGKSYTF
v_call: TRBV6-5
d_call: .
clone_size: .
j_call: TRBJ1-2

cdr3_nt: TGTGCCAGTAGTCCCGGCCGGGACACCCAGGGGGAAAAACTGTTTTTT
cdr3_aa: CASSPGRDTQGEKLFF
v_call: TRBV19
d_call: .
clone_size: .
j_call: TRBJ1-4

cdr3_nt: TGTGCCACTAAGGAGGTCCCTAGCACAGATACGCAGTATTTT
cdr3_aa: CATKEVPSTDTQYF
v_call: TRBV7-8
d_call: .
clone_size: .
j_call: TRBJ2-3

cdr3_nt: TGTGCCAGCAGCTTGGGTCGGCTAGCGGGAGACACCGGGGAGCTGTTTTTT
cdr3_aa: CASSLGRLAGDTGELFF
v_call: TRBV5-4
d_call: TRBD2
clone_size: .
j_call: TRBJ2-2

cdr3_nt: TGTGCCAGCAGCAAGGGACTTTCCTATGGCTACACCTTC
cdr3_aa: CASSKGLSYGYTF
v_call: TRBV11-1
d_call: .
clone_size: .
j_call: TRBJ1-2

cdr3_nt: TGTGCCAGCAGCTTAAGGCAGGCTGTGGCAGATACGCAGTATTTT
cdr3_aa: CASSLRQAVADTQYF
v_call: TRBV7-3
d_call: .
clone_size: .
j_call: TRBJ2-3

cdr3_nt: TGTGCCAGCAGTGACGAGAGCGGGAGCCCCAATGAGCAGTTCTTC
cdr3_aa: CASSDESGSPNEQFF
v_call: TRBV6-4
d_call: TRBD2
clone_size: .
j_call: TRBJ2-1

cdr3_nt: TGTGCCAGCAGTTACTCCCAGGGGAGAGATGAGCAGTTCTTC
cdr3_aa: CASSYSQGRDEQFF
v_call: TRBV6-5
d_call: .
clone_size: .
j_call: TRBJ2-1

cdr3_nt: TGTGCCAGCAGTTCCCCAAATTGGGGGGGGACCTACGAGCAGTACTTC
cdr3_aa: CASSSPNWGGTYEQYF
v_call: TRBV28
d_call: TRBD2
clone_size: few
j_call: TRBJ2-7

cdr3_nt: TGTGCCTGGAGTGGGACAGGCAGCGGATACGCCTTC
cdr3_aa: CAWSGTGSGYAF
v_call: TRBV30
d_call: TRBD1
clone_size: .
j_call: TRBJ1-2

cdr3_nt: TGCGCCAGCAGCTTGGCGGGGGATGGGATCGGGGAGCTGTTTTTT
cdr3_aa: CASSLAGDGIGELFF
v_call: TRBV5-1
d_call: .
clone_size: .
j_call: TRBJ2-2

cdr3_nt: TGTGCCAGCGCCCGCGGGAACACCATATATTTT
cdr3_aa: CASARGNTIYF
v_call: TRBV6-5
d_call: .
clone_size: .
j_call: TRBJ1-3

cdr3_nt: TGTGCCAGTTGTCAGGGGGCGGGGAAGCCCCAGCATTTT
cdr3_aa: CASCQGAGKPQHF
v_call: TRBV6-1
d_call: TRBD1
clone_size: .
j_call: TRBJ1-5

cdr3_nt: TGTGCCAGCAGTTATCCAGGGAATTCACCCCTCCACTTT
cdr3_aa: CASSYPGNSPLHF
v_call: TRBV6-5
d_call: .
clone_size: .
j_call: TRBJ1-6

cdr3_nt: TGTGCCAGTAGTATAGATGGGACAGGGTTCGGTCAGCCCCAGCATTTT
cdr3_aa: CASSIDGTGFGQPQHF
v_call: TRBV19
d_call: TRBD1
clone_size: .
j_call: TRBJ1-5

cdr3_nt: TGTGCCAGCAGCGTTACGTCGGGAGGGGGCTACGAGCAGTACTTC
cdr3_aa: CASSVTSGGGYEQYF
v_call: TRBV9
d_call: TRBD2
clone_size: .
j_call: TRBJ2-7

cdr3_nt: TGTGCCAGCAGTGAACCTAAAGCTTTCTTT
cdr3_aa: CASSEPKAFF
v_call: TRBV2
d_call: .
clone_size: .
j_call: TRBJ1-1

cdr3_nt: TGTGCCAGCAGTCTCCCCCCAGGGGTTGGAGGCTATGGCTACACCTTC
cdr3_aa: CASSLPPGVGGYGYTF
v_call: TRBV27
d_call: .
clone_size: once
j_call: TRBJ1-2

cdr3_nt: TGCGCCAGCAGCATGGACAGGGGGTTGGAGAACATTCAGTACTTC
cdr3_aa: CASSMDRGLENIQYF
v_call: TRBV5-1
d_call: TRBD1
clone_size: .
j_call: TRBJ2-4

cdr3_nt: TGTGCCAGCAGCGCTACTAGCACCGGGGAGCTGTTTTTT
cdr3_aa: CASSATSTGELFF
v_call: TRBV2
d_call: .
clone_size: .
j_call: TRBJ2-2

cdr3_nt: TGTGCCTGGAGTCCGGCCTATAATTCACCCCTCCACTTT
cdr3_aa: CAWSPAYNSPLHF
v_call: TRBV30
d_call: .
clone_size: .
j_call: TRBJ1-6

cdr3_nt: TGTGCCAGCAGTGACGGCAGGGGCGCAGATACGCAGTATTTT
cdr3_aa: CASSDGRGADTQYF
v_call: TRBV6-4
d_call: .
clone_size: .
j_call: TRBJ2-3

cdr3_nt: TGCGCCAGCAGCCAGCGAGGTGGGGCCAACGTCCTGACTTTC
cdr3_aa: CASSQRGGANVLTF
v_call: TRBV4-3
d_call: .
clone_size: once
j_call: TRBJ2-6

cdr3_nt: TGTGCCAGCAGTCAAACGGCTAACTATGGCTACACCTTC
cdr3_aa: CASSQTANYGYTF
v_call: TRBV6-5
d_call: .
clone_size: .
j_call: TRBJ1-2

cdr3_nt: TGTGCCAGCTCACCACCAAGCGGGAGAATGTACAATGAGCAGTTCTTC
cdr3_aa: CASSPPSGRMYNEQFF
v_call: TRBV18
d_call: TRBD2
clone_size: .
j_call: TRBJ2-1

cdr3_nt: TGTGCCACCAGCAGAGCCGGAGGGACAGGGACCACCTACGAGCAGTACTTC
cdr3_aa: CATSRAGGTGTTYEQYF
v_call: TRBV15
d_call: TRBD1
clone_size: .
j_call: TRBJ2-7

cdr3_nt: TGCAGCTCTCGACTACAGACCGGGGAGCTGTTTTTT
cdr3_aa: CSSRLQTGELFF
v_call: TRBV29-1
d_call: .
clone_size: .
j_call: TRBJ2-2

cdr3_nt: TGTGCCAGCAGTGGCCAGATCGGGGATTCACCCCTCCACTTT
cdr3_aa: CASSGQIGDSPLHF
v_call: TRBV6-1
d_call: .
clone_size: .
j_call: TRBJ1-6

cdr3_nt: TGTGCCAGCAGCCGATCAGGGGGTGGCTACACCTTC
cdr3_aa: CASSRSGGGYTF
v_call: TRBV14
d_call: TRBD1
clone_size: once
j_call: TRBJ1-2

cdr3_nt: TGTGCCAGTAGTCCCGAAGGAGTACAGCCCCAGCATTTT
cdr3_aa: CASSPEGVQPQHF
v_call: TRBV19
d_call: .
clone_size: .
j_call: TRBJ1-5

cdr3_nt: TGCAGCGTAGATACAGGGACCTCTAACTATGGCTACACCTTC
cdr3_aa: CSVDTGTSNYGYTF
v_call: TRBV29-1
d_call: .
clone_size: .
j_call: TRBJ1-2

cdr3_nt: TGTGCCAGCAGCCCCTTCAGCCTCAGGGGGCGGGACACTGAAGCTTTCTTT
cdr3_aa: CASSPFSLRGRDTEAFF
v_call: TRBV11-2
d_call: TRBD1
clone_size: .
j_call: TRBJ1-1

cdr3_nt: TGTGCCAGCAGCCCTCCCCCCTACGAGCAGTACTTC
cdr3_aa: CASSPPPYEQYF
v_call: TRBV7-9
d_call: .
clone_size: .
j_call: TRBJ2-7

cdr3_nt: TGTGCCAGCAGCGTAGATAACAGGGGGCCACGAGGAGCTTTCTTT
cdr3_aa: CASSVDNRGPRGAFF
v_call: TRBV9
d_call: TRBD1
clone_size: once
j_call: TRBJ1-1

cdr3_nt: TGCGCCAGCAGCTCGGGGGACAATCAGCCCCAGCATTTT
cdr3_aa: CASSSGDNQPQHF
v_call: TRBV5-1
d_call: .
clone_size: .
j_call: TRBJ1-5

cdr3_nt: TGTGCTAGCAGGGGACCGGGACATAGCACAGATACGCAGTATTTT
cdr3_aa: CASRGPGHSTDTQYF
v_call: TRBV7-7
d_call: .
clone_size: .
j_call: TRBJ2-3

cdr3_nt: TGTGCCAGCAGCCCGGGACAGGGAAGATCCTACAATGAGCAGTTCTTC
cdr3_aa: CASSPGQGRSYNEQFF
v_call: TRBV7-2
d_call: TRBD1
clone_size: .
j_call: TRBJ2-1

cdr3_nt: TGTGCCAGCAGTTTTGCTGGGACAGACGAGAACACTGAAGCTTTCTTT
cdr3_aa: CASSFAGTDENTEAFF
v_call: TRBV27
d_call: TRBD1
clone_size: .
j_call: TRBJ1-1

cdr3_nt: TGTGCCACCAGCAGTCTGGAGAAATTGGGCGAGCAGTACTTC
cdr3_aa: CATSSLEKLGEQYF
v_call: TRBV15
d_call: .
clone_size: once
j_call: TRBJ2-7

cdr3_nt: TGTGCCAGCAGTTTATGGGCTACCCCAGTGGAGACCCAGTACTTC
cdr3_aa: CASSLWATPVETQYF
v_call: TRBV27
d_call: .
clone_size: .
j_call: TRBJ2-5

cdr3_nt: TGCGCCAGCAGCACAGGACAGGGAACCTTTGCTGAAGCTTTCTTT
cdr3_aa: CASSTGQGTFAEAFF
v_call: TRBV5-1
d_call: TRBD1
clone_size: once
j_call: TRBJ1-1

cdr3_nt: TGCGCCAGCAGCTTGGGTATCGGGAATGGGGCCAACGTCCTGACTTTC
cdr3_aa: CASSLGIGNGANVLTF
v_call: TRBV5-1
d_call: .
clone_size: .
j_call: TRBJ2-6

cdr3_nt: TGTGCCAGCAGCTCTTGGGACAGGGGGATGAATGAGCAGTTCTTC
cdr3_aa: CASSSWDRGMNEQFF
v_call: TRBV11-3
d_call: TRBD1
clone_size: once
j_call: TRBJ2-1

cdr3_nt: TGTGCCAGCAGCTTACGCGAGCAGTACTTC
cdr3_aa: CASSLREQYF
v_call: TRBV7-2
d_call: .
clone_size: .
j_call: TRBJ2-7

cdr3_nt: TGCAGCGTGGGACAGTCCTATGGCTACACCTTC
cdr3_aa: CSVGQSYGYTF
v_call: TRBV29-1
d_call: TRBD1
clone_size: few
j_call: TRBJ1-2

cdr3_nt: TGTGCCAGCAGTAAGGTCACAGGGAGCGAAAATCAGCCCCAGCATTTT
cdr3_aa: CASSKVTGSENQPQHF
v_call: TRBV2
d_call: .
clone_size: .
j_call: TRBJ1-5

cdr3_nt: TGTGCCAGCAGTTCGACAGGGGCGTACGAGCAGTACTTC
cdr3_aa: CASSSTGAYEQYF
v_call: TRBV27
d_call: TRBD1
clone_size: .
j_call: TRBJ2-7

cdr3_nt: TGTGCCAGCAGTTACGGGACAGTTCAAGAGACCCAGTACTTC
cdr3_aa: CASSYGTVQETQYF
v_call: TRBV6-5
d_call: TRBD1
clone_size: .
j_call: TRBJ2-5

cdr3_nt: TGCGCCAGCAGCTTGGTCGAGGGGGCTGGAAAACTGTTTTTT
cdr3_aa: CASSLVEGAGKLFF
v_call: TRBV5-1
d_call: TRBD1
clone_size: .
j_call: TRBJ1-4

cdr3_nt: TGTGCCAGCAGCTTAATGGGGAGCTCCTATAATTCACCCCTCCACTTT
cdr3_aa: CASSLMGSSYNSPLHF
v_call: TRBV11-2
d_call: .
clone_size: few
j_call: TRBJ1-6

cdr3_nt: TGTGCCAGCAGCCCGGGACTAGCGCTTGCAGATACGCAGTATTTT
cdr3_aa: CASSPGLALADTQYF
v_call: TRBV12-1
d_call: .
clone_size: .
j_call: TRBJ2-3

cdr3_nt: TGCAGCGTCAGGGCCGGGGAAAAACTGTTTTTT
cdr3_aa: CSVRAGEKLFF
v_call: TRBV29-1
d_call: .
clone_size: .
j_call: TRBJ1-4

cdr3_nt: TGTGCCAGCAGTCCCGGCAACATACTCCAAGCGGAGCAGTACTTC
cdr3_aa: CASSPGNILQAEQYF
v_call: TRBV5-6
d_call: .
clone_size: .
j_call: TRBJ2-7

cdr3_nt: TGTGCCAGCAGCTTAGGTGACAGCTCTAATTCACCCCTCCACTTT
cdr3_aa: CASSLGDSSNSPLHF
v_call: TRBV7-9
d_call: .
clone_size: .
j_call: TRBJ1-6

cdr3_nt: TGTGCCAGCAGCCCCGGGGGATTGAACACTGAAGCTTTCTTT
cdr3_aa: CASSPGGLNTEAFF
v_call: TRBV5-4
d_call: .
clone_size: .
j_call: TRBJ1-1